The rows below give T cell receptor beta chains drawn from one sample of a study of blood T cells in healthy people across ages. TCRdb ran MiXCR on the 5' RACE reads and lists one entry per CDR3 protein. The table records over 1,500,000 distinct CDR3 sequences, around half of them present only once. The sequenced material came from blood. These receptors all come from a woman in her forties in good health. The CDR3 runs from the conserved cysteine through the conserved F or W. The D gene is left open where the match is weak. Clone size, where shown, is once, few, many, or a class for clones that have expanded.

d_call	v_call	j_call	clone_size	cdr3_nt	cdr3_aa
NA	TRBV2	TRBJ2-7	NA	TGTGCCAGCAGTGAACGAGGGCCGCGGGAGCAGTACTTC	CASSERGPREQYF
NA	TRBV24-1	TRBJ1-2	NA	TGTGCCACCAGTGATCGGCGACAGGAGGGCAACTATGGCTACACCTTC	CATSDRRQEGNYGYTF
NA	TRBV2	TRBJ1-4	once	TGTGCCAGCATCCACAACACGGGAAATGAAAAACTGTTTTTT	CASIHNTGNEKLFF
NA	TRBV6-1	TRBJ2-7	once	TGTGCCAGCAGTGGACGGGTCTATCTCCCCGAGCAGTACTTC	CASSGRVYLPEQYF
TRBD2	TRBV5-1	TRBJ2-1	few	TGCGCCAGCAGCCCGGGACTACTAGATTACAATGAGCAGTTCTTC	CASSPGLLDYNEQFF
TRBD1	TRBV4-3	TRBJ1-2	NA	TGCGCCAGCAGCCAAGACCGCGGACAGGGACTTCAGGACTACACCTTC	CASSQDRGQGLQDYTF
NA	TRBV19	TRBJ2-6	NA	TGTGCCAGTAGTATCCCCCCCTCTGGGGCCAACGTCCTGACTTTC	CASSIPPSGANVLTF
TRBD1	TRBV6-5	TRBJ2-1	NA	TGTGCCAGCTCCCAAGGGACAGGGCCAAATGAGCAGTTCTTC	CASSQGTGPNEQFF
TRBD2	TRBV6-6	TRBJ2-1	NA	TGTGCCAGCAGTTATCTGGCTAGCGGGGGGAATGAGCAGTTCTTC	CASSYLASGGNEQFF
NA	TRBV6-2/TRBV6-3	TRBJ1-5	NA	TGTGCCAGCAGTTACTCGTGGCTAACCCGTCAGCCCCAGCATTTT	CASSYSWLTRQPQHF
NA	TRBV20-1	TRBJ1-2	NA	TGCAGTGCCCCTTCCGGCCTCGGGGGCTACACCTTC	CSAPSGLGGYTF
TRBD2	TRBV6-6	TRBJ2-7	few	TGTGCCAGCAGAGATCCGGGGGGGAACTACGAGCAGTACTTC	CASRDPGGNYEQYF
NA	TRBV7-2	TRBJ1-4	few	TGTGCCAGCAGCTTTCCGGACAGAGCAAATGAAAAACTGTTTTTT	CASSFPDRANEKLFF
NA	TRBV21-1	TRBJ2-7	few	TGTGCCAGCAGCAAGACCGGGACAGGGGACTACGAGCAGTACTTC	CASSKTGTGDYEQYF
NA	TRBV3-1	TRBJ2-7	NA	TGTGCCAGCAGCTTGGACGGCCGAAAAGTCTACGAGCAGTACTTC	CASSLDGRKVYEQYF
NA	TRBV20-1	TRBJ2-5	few	TGCAGTGCTAGAGATCGCGGTAGTCCAGCGGAGCAAGAGACCCAGTACTTC	CSARDRGSPAEQETQYF
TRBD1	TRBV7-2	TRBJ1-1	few	TGTGCCAGCAGCTTAGCCGGGACAGGCCCGCAGGGTGAAGCTTTCTTT	CASSLAGTGPQGEAFF
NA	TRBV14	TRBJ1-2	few	TGTGCCAGCAGCCAAGCCTCAGGGCTAGACTATGGCTACACCTTC	CASSQASGLDYGYTF
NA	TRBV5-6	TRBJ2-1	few	TGTGCCAGCAGCCTGACCACAGGCTACTACAATGAGCAGTTCTTC	CASSLTTGYYNEQFF
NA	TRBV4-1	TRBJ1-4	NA	TGCGCCAGCAGCCTACCCTTTGGGAGAAATGAAAAACTGTTTTTT	CASSLPFGRNEKLFF